These 5 T cell receptor beta chains were sequenced from one sample in a study of a mutant IDH1 vaccine in newly diagnosed glioma. TCRdb's copy holds only in-frame clones and misses some; the assay was immunoSEQ multiplex PCR. The profile covers about 65,000 clones, with around 83% appearing a single time and approximately 3.7% taken by the ten largest. No antigens are known for them. Indicated time point: week 23, last vaccination. Alongside topical imiquimod, each dose of vaccine comprised 300 ug of mutant IDH1 20-mer peptide. The specimen was PBMCs, collected from a glioma patient whose treatment included an IDH1 peptide vaccine. All receptors derive from a man between 25 and 39 years old with glioma.

The chain employs TRBV6-1 and TRBJ1-2; no clear D. The CDR3 contains 15 residues. Trimming stripped 6 bases from V and 4 bases from J, with 18 bases between. Germline assignment: CDR1 MNHNS and CDR2 SASEGT. CDR3 DNA sequence: TGTGCCAGCAGGAGCCGGGGAGAAGCCACCTATGGCTACACCTTC. Residues: CASRSRGEATYGYTF.

The V gene is TRBV14, the J gene TRBJ2-3; D remains unclear. CDR3 length equals 13 residues. Between the trimmed V and J ends, which lost 0 bases and 8 bases, there was a span of 9 bases. Germline loops: CDR1 SGHDN, CDR2 FVKESK. The CDR3 loop reads CASSQDPIGTQYF. CDR3 bases: TGTGCCAGCAGCCAAGATCCCATAGGTACGCAGTATTTT.

This chain connects TRBV5-1 to TRBJ1-4; D not certain. V was shortened by 4 bases and J by 4 bases, with 11 bases between the two germline ends. The CDR3 loop spans 14 amino acids. Looked up from germline, CDR1 is SGHRS and CDR2 is YFSETQ. This chain's CDR3 is CASSAGRYNEKLFF. CDR3 nucleotide sequence: TGCGCCAGCAGCGCCGGACGATATAATGAAAAACTGTTTTTT.

The chain carries TRBV11-2 and TRBJ2-1, with D unresolved. Trimming took 0 bases from V and 0 from J, leaving 6 bases between them. The CDR3 runs 15 residues. CDR1 is SGHAT, CDR2 FQNNGV, per germline. As DNA, the CDR3 is TGTGCCAGCAGCTTAGACTGGAGCTCCTACAATGAGCAGTTCTTC. Translation gives CASSLDWSSYNEQFF.

This clone turned up a few times. This chain uses TRBV7-9 with TRBJ1-5; D ambiguous. V lost 3 bases to trimming and J lost 2 bases, with 11 bases between them. Per the germline V gene, CDR1 is SEHNR and CDR2 is FQNEAQ (reference sequence). The CDR3 loop spans 15 amino acids. This CDR3 is CASSFVGSGNQPQHF. As DNA, the CDR3 is TGTGCCAGCAGCTTTGTGGGAAGCGGCAATCAGCCCCAGCATTTT.